Sequencing of this T cell receptor (beta chain) was carried out in a study of blood T cell repertoires in COVID-19. Generated by immunoSEQ multiplex PCR, the TCRdb table keeps only in-frame clones and is missing some. The data show approximately 200,000 clones, about four fifths seen once. V was pared by 3 bases and J by 3 bases, with 9 bases between. Germline CDR1 reads SGHAT; CDR2 reads FQNNGV. This CDR3 spans 13 amino acids. This clonotype was sampled from a man between 60 and 75 years old who had recovered from COVID-19. Sequenced material: PBMCs or T cells enriched from blood (not recorded which). The chain couples TRBV11-2 to TRBJ2-7; the D gene is possibly TRBD2 (6 bases). The CDR3 loop reads CASSFVGGYEQYF. CDR3 nucleotide sequence: TGTGCCAGCAGCTTCGTCGGGGGCTACGAGCAGTACTTC.